Shown below are 28 T cell receptor beta chains from a single sample sequenced in a study of blood T cell repertoires in COVID-19. TCRdb's table, derived via immunoSEQ multiplex PCR, lists solely in-frame clones and lacks some. This table holds 110,000 to 150,000 clones, 80% found once. The material sequenced was peripheral blood. These receptors were taken from a man aged 65 to 85 who had recovered from COVID-19.

The rearrangement links TRBV30 to TRBJ1-1; D is ambiguous. Trimming shortened V by 6 bases and J by 7 bases, and 12 bases separated the two germline ends. This CDR3 has 11 residues. CDR1 and CDR2 from the germline V gene are GTSNPN and SVGIG (reference sequence). Here the CDR3 DNA reads TGTGCCTGTAGGACTTATAGTGAAGCTTTCTTT. Amino acids: CACRTYSEAFF.

The chain uses TRBV29-1 and TRBJ2-7; TRBD2 might be the D (6 bases). Looked up from germline, CDR1 is SQVTM and CDR2 is ANQGSEA. The CDR3 loop spans 15 amino acids. Trimming stripped 1 base from V and 4 bases from J, with 17 bases between. This CDR3 is CSVEGWDGGEYEQYF. Written as DNA, the CDR3 is TGCAGCGTTGAAGGATGGGACGGCGGGGAATACGAGCAGTACTTC.

The rearrangement uses TRBV10-1 and TRBJ2-7; weak D call: TRBD2 (6 bases). Trimming removed 6 bases at V and 3 bases at J, with 15 bases between. The germline V gene encodes CDR1 WNHNN and CDR2 SYGVQD (reference sequence). The CDR3 runs 14 residues. In DNA form, the CDR3 reads TGCGCCAGCAGCCCCCGGCGGGACCGCTACGAGCAGTACTTC. Its protein is CASSPRRDRYEQYF.

The chain combines TRBV7-9 with TRBJ2-2, with a possible D match to TRBD1 (6 bases). The CDR3 loop spans 15 amino acids. From germline, CDR1 is SEHNR and CDR2 FQNEAQ (reference sequence). V lost 1 base, J lost 1 base, and 7 bases lay in between. CDR3 sequence (DNA): TGTGCCAGCAGCTTAGTACAGGGGAACACCGGGGAGCTGTTTTTT. Protein sequence: CASSLVQGNTGELFF.

This chain connects TRBV5-1 to TRBJ2-1, with a weak D call TRBD2 (7 bases). From germline, CDR1 is SGHRS and CDR2 YFSETQ. CDR3 length: 18 residues. V was pared by 3 bases and J by 9 bases, with 28 bases between. The CDR3 bases are TGCGCCAGCAGCTCGGCGGGGGCTAGCGGTCCACGGAGGGGTGAGCAGTTCTTC. It encodes CASSSAGASGPRRGEQFF. Full variable domain (remainder filled in from reference TRBV5-1 and TRBJ2-1): KAGVTQTPRYLIKTRGQQVTLSCSPISGHRSVSWYQQTPGQGLQFLFEYFSETQRNKGNFPGRFSGRQFSNSRSEMNVSTLELGDSALYLCASSSAGASGPRRGEQFFGPGTRLTVL.

The V and J genes are TRBV9 and TRBJ1-5; 7 nucleotides match TRBD1. This CDR3 is built from 15 residues. V shed 0 bases, J shed 3 bases, and the junction held 3 bases outside the gene matches. Germline assignment: CDR1 SGDLS and CDR2 YYNGEE. This chain's CDR3 is CASSVEGGDNQPQHF. DNA for the CDR3: TGTGCCAGCAGCGTAGAAGGGGGCGACAATCAGCCCCAGCATTTT.

The V gene is TRBV19, the J gene TRBJ1-5; unclear D gene. Trimming stripped 5 bases from V and 0 bases from J, with 14 bases between. CDR1 and CDR2 from the germline V gene are LNHDA and SQIVND (reference sequence). The length of the CDR3 is 16 residues. CDR3 nucleotides: TGTGCCAGTAGTTACCTCGGTAGTTATAGCAATCAGCCCCAGCATTTT. Amino acids: CASSYLGSYSNQPQHF.

This clone was picked up a small number of times. The DNA of the CDR3 is TGTGCCAGCAGCTCGGGACTAGCGGGGCCATCCCTCCGGGAGACCCAGTACTTC. Its translation is CASSSGLAGPSLRETQYF. The chain joins TRBV2 to TRBJ2-5; 13 nucleotides line up with TRBD2. CDR1 SNHLY and CDR2 FYNNEI come from the germline V gene. This CDR3 contains 18 residues. Germline trimming cut 6 bases from V and 5 bases from J; bases unmatched to any gene: 15.

This sequence joins TRBV6-5 and TRBJ2-1; 10 positions agree with TRBD2. This CDR3 is 16 amino acids long. The germline gives CDR1 MNHEY, CDR2 SVGAGI. Trimming removed 2 bases from V and 6 bases from J; junction bases left unmatched: 7. The CDR3 sequence is CASSYQLAGFGNEQFF. The CDR3 region has the DNA TGTGCCAGCAGTTACCAACTAGCGGGATTTGGCAATGAGCAGTTCTTC.

This clone has only a few counts. This chain joins TRBV2 and TRBJ2-3; weak D call: TRBD1 (5 bases). V was trimmed by 3 bases and J by 3 bases, leaving 19 bases between them. This CDR3 contains 17 residues. CDR1 and CDR2 from the germline V gene are SNHLY and FYNNEI. Here the CDR3 reads CASSDSAGFDGTDTQYF. The CDR3 nucleotides are TGTGCCAGCAGTGACTCCGCAGGGTTTGACGGGACAGATACGCAGTATTTT.

The CDR3 here is CAWSVIGGGSPLHF. In DNA form, the CDR3 reads TGTGCCTGGAGTGTCATTGGTGGAGGTTCACCCCTCCACTTT. This chain links TRBV30 with TRBJ1-6, with D unclear. Germline-derived CDR1 and CDR2 are GTSNPN and SVGIG (reference sequence). With 0 bases removed from V and 9 bases from J, the gap between germline ends came to 12 bases. CDR3 length equals 14 residues.

This sequence joins TRBV18 and TRBJ1-6; 10 positions agree with TRBD1. The CDR3 has 20 residues. The V and J ends lost 6 bases and 0 bases, in that order; junction bases with no gene match: 14. The germline V gene has CDR1 KGHSH and CDR2 LQKENI. DNA for the CDR3: TGTGCCAGCTCTCTTACTACGGACAGGGGGAATAGCTCCTATAATTCACCCCTCCACTTT. Translated, it gives CASSLTTDRGNSSYNSPLHF.

To note about this clone: The same CDR3 also results from other DNA sequences found in this sample. V gene TRBV7-2 combines with J gene TRBJ1-5; TRBD1 matches at 7 bases. The germline V gene has CDR1 SGHTA and CDR2 FQGNSA. CDR3 size: 15 residues. The junction had 3 bases not matched to a gene; V was cut back by 2 bases and J by 2 bases. The DNA of the CDR3 is TGTGCCAGCAGCTTACGACAGGGAGGCAATCAGCCCCAGCATTTT. Encoded protein: CASSLRQGGNQPQHF.

To note about this clone: The limits of the CDR3 on the DNA are not certain, so only TCRdb's listed CDR3 is given. The chain combines TRBV21-1 with TRBJ1-5; whether TRBD1, the table's D call, matches the DNA was not checked. TRBV21-1 is flagged as a pseudogene. The CDR3 numbers 19 amino acids, ends counted. This chain's CDR3 is CASSNVVDIWGPGNQPQHF.

The chain recombines TRBV10-3 with TRBJ2-1; D is perhaps TRBD2 (6 bases). The CDR3 covers 15 residues. V was clipped by 4 bases and J by 4 bases, with 14 bases between them. Germline loops: CDR1 ENHRY, CDR2 SYGVKD. The CDR3 sequence: CAISVSPGLYNEQFF. The CDR3 nucleotides read TGTGCCATCAGTGTTTCTCCCGGACTATACAATGAGCAGTTCTTC.

J is TRBJ1-1 and V is TRBV3-1 (or the pseudogene TRBV3-2); maybe TRBD1 (6 bases). V dropped 1 base and J dropped 7 bases, with 10 bases sitting between them. From germline, CDR1 is LGHDT and CDR2 YNNKEL (reference sequence). The CDR3 extends over 13 amino acids. CDR3 in amino acids: CASSQARGLEAFF. The CDR3 bases are TGTGCCAGCAGCCAAGCCAGGGGCCTTGAAGCTTTCTTT.

This chain joins TRBV27 and TRBJ2-7; D is undetermined. Germline V lookup: CDR1 MNHEY, CDR2 SMNVEV (reference sequence). This CDR3 has 14 residues. V was cut by 3 bases and J by 2 bases, with 11 bases left in between. In nucleotides, the CDR3 is TGTGCCAGCAGTTTTTCGGTCACCCCCTACGAGCAGTACTTC. Protein product: CASSFSVTPYEQYF.

This chain connects TRBV3-1 (or the pseudogene TRBV3-2) to TRBJ2-7; TRBD2 aligns across 13 bases. The CDR3 length is 14 residues. The germline V gene encodes CDR1 LGHDT and CDR2 YNNKEL (reference sequence). With 11 bases clipped from V and 7 bases from J, the junction kept 11 bases outside the gene matches. The CDR3 region is CASQVGTSGDEQYF. CDR3 bases: TGTGCCTCGCAGGTGGGGACTAGCGGGGATGAGCAGTACTTC.

This sequence joins TRBV19 and TRBJ1-2, with TRBD1 matching over 8 bases. This CDR3 has 13 amino acids. Germline V gene data show CDR1 as LNHDA and CDR2 as SQIVND (reference sequence). V lost 7 bases to trimming and J lost 2 bases; unmatched junction nucleotides: 3. CDR3 region: CASKRTGNYGYTF. The CDR3, as DNA: TGTGCCAGTAAGAGGACAGGGAACTATGGCTACACCTTC.

CDR3 loop: CASSTDGNYGYTF. The CDR3 coding sequence is TGTGCCAGCAGCACAGACGGTAACTATGGCTACACCTTC. This rearrangement joins TRBV9 to TRBJ1-2; D call uncertain. Trimming cost V 4 bases and J 1 base, with 8 bases left between them. CDR3 length: 13 residues. CDR1 and CDR2 (germline): SGDLS, YYNGEE. Using reference TRBV9 and TRBJ1-2 for the parts outside the CDR3, the full variable domain is DSGVTQTPKHLITATGQRVTLRCSPRSGDLSVYWYQQSLDQGLQFLIQYYNGEERAKGNILERFSAQQFPDLHSELNLSSLELGDSALYFCASSTDGNYGYTFGSGTRLTVV.

Here the CDR3 reads CASSQVLSTDTQYF. In DNA form, the CDR3 reads TGCGCCAGCAGCCAAGTTCTCTCCACAGATACGCAGTATTTT. The chain employs TRBV4-1 and TRBJ2-3; unclear D gene. Per the germline V gene, CDR1 is MGHRA and CDR2 is YSYEKL. This CDR3 is built from 14 residues. The V end lost 1 base, the J end lost 2 bases, and 7 bases lay between the germline ends.

The rearrangement uses TRBV6-2 or TRBV6-3 and TRBJ2-7; D perhaps matches TRBD2 (6 bases). The CDR3 is 13 residues long. The germline CDR1 and CDR2 sequences are MNHEY and SVGEGT. Between the trimmed V and J ends, which lost 0 bases and 7 bases, there was a span of 10 bases. CDR3 loop: CASSYSSSGEQYF. Written as DNA, the CDR3 is TGTGCCAGCAGTTACTCGTCCAGCGGGGAGCAGTACTTC.

The chain has TRBV27 and TRBJ1-6; TRBD1 might be the D (5 bases). The CDR3 runs 17 residues. Germline V lookup: CDR1 MNHEY, CDR2 SMNVEV (reference sequence). Trimming shortened V by 3 bases and J by 9 bases, and 21 bases separated the two germline ends. The CDR3 sequence: CASSFAGRNPIFSPLHF. CDR3 nucleotide sequence: TGTGCCAGCAGTTTCGCAGGGAGGAACCCAATTTTTTCACCCCTCCACTTT.

The chain carries TRBV9 and TRBJ2-5; D might be TRBD2 (6 bases). V was shortened by 4 bases and J by 2 bases, with 15 bases between the two germline ends. Germline V gene data show CDR1 as SGDLS and CDR2 as YYNGEE. The length of the CDR3 is 15 residues. The CDR3 region is CASSPLAGAQETQYF. The CDR3 DNA sequence: TGTGCCAGCAGCCCACTAGCTGGAGCTCAAGAGACCCAGTACTTC.

This sequence joins TRBV7-2 and TRBJ2-1; 10 positions match TRBD2. The CDR3 is 15 amino acids. The V segment lost 1 base and the J segment 6 bases; nucleotides outside the gene matches: 3. CDR1 is SGHTA and CDR2 is FQGNSA in the germline V gene. This CDR3 is CASSLGASGSNEQFF. The CDR3 region has the DNA TGTGCCAGCAGCTTAGGGGCTAGCGGGAGCAATGAGCAGTTCTTC.

A single count supports this clone. The chain couples TRBV7-2 to TRBJ2-1, with a weak D call TRBD1 (5 bases). Germline lookup yields CDR1 SGHTA and CDR2 FQGNSA. This CDR3 is built from 14 residues. V lost 2 bases and J 7 bases, leaving 12 bases between the germline ends. The CDR3 DNA reads as TGTGCCAGCAGCTTAATGGGCCAGGGAAATGAGCAGTTCTTC. Translating it yields CASSLMGQGNEQFF.

The V call is TRBV12-3 or TRBV12-4, the J call TRBJ1-5, with D hard to call. This CDR3 comprises 13 residues. V lost 3 bases and J lost 1, with 4 bases in between. CDR3 loop: CASSFQSNQPQHF. DNA for the CDR3: TGTGCCAGCAGTTTCCAGAGCAATCAGCCCCAGCATTTT.

The chain carries TRBV7-9 and TRBJ2-3; TRBD1 is a possible D gene (6 bases). This CDR3 comprises 15 residues. Germline V CDR1 and CDR2: SEHNR, FQNEAQ (reference sequence). Trimming left V 6 bases short and J 6 bases short, with 19 bases between. The CDR3 protein is CASSQLGGGTDTQYF. CDR3 bases: TGTGCCAGCAGTCAATTAGGGGGTGGGACCGATACGCAGTATTTT. Supplemented by reference TRBV7-9 and TRBJ2-3, the full variable domain reads DTGVSQNPRHKITKRGQNVTFRCDPISEHNRLYWYRQTLGQGPEFLTYFQNEAQLEKSRLLSDRFSAERPKGSFSTLEIQRTEQGDSAMYLCASSQLGGGTDTQYFGPGTRLTVL.